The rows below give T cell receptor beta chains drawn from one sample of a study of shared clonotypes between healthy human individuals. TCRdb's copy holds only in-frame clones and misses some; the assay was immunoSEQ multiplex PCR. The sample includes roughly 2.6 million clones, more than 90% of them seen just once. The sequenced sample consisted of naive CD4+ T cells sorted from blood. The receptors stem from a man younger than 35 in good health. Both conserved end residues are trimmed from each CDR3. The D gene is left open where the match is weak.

CDR3aa: ATGGSPQDTQY
j_gene: TRBJ2-3
d_gene: .
v_gene: TRBV11-2

CDR3aa: ASSSIPRRETQY
j_gene: TRBJ2-5
d_gene: .
v_gene: TRBV7-2

CDR3aa: SVNRDIRGGYT
j_gene: TRBJ1-2
d_gene: .
v_gene: TRBV29-1

CDR3aa: SVGIGGAYNEQF
j_gene: TRBJ2-1
d_gene: .
v_gene: TRBV29-1

CDR3aa: ASSLTGGNEQY
j_gene: TRBJ2-7
d_gene: TRBD1
v_gene: TRBV7-3

CDR3aa: ASSAQGENSPLH
j_gene: TRBJ1-6
d_gene: TRBD1
v_gene: TRBV5-1

CDR3aa: ASSSGQEYEQY
j_gene: TRBJ2-7
d_gene: TRBD1
v_gene: TRBV7-2

CDR3aa: ASSMGLAGPEQF
j_gene: TRBJ2-1
d_gene: TRBD2
v_gene: TRBV19

CDR3aa: ASSPGTTGTKKQY
j_gene: TRBJ2-7
d_gene: TRBD2
v_gene: TRBV18

CDR3aa: ASSRDRQGETQY
j_gene: TRBJ2-5
d_gene: TRBD1
v_gene: TRBV18

CDR3aa: ASSLGPAISNQPQH
j_gene: TRBJ1-5
d_gene: .
v_gene: TRBV5-1

CDR3aa: SVGRLDTEAF
j_gene: TRBJ1-1
d_gene: .
v_gene: TRBV29-1

CDR3aa: ASSEGLAGAYEQY
j_gene: TRBJ2-7
d_gene: TRBD2
v_gene: TRBV18

CDR3aa: AWSDSISSEQY
j_gene: TRBJ2-7
d_gene: .
v_gene: TRBV30

CDR3aa: ASSSLAGARHEQF
j_gene: TRBJ2-1
d_gene: TRBD2
v_gene: TRBV5-4

CDR3aa: ASSETGQGYIQY
j_gene: TRBJ2-4
d_gene: TRBD1
v_gene: TRBV25-1

CDR3aa: ASSLRGGRTGELF
j_gene: TRBJ2-2
d_gene: TRBD2
v_gene: TRBV4-1

CDR3aa: SVFGGTYGYT
j_gene: TRBJ1-2
d_gene: .
v_gene: TRBV29-1

CDR3aa: ASTTGSGANVLT
j_gene: TRBJ2-6
d_gene: .
v_gene: TRBV6-1

CDR3aa: SAGSGHEQF
j_gene: TRBJ2-1
d_gene: .
v_gene: TRBV20-1

CDR3aa: ASSGGDTYEQY
j_gene: TRBJ2-7
d_gene: TRBD2
v_gene: TRBV18

CDR3aa: ASSQRGREGNYGYT
j_gene: TRBJ1-2
d_gene: .
v_gene: TRBV4-1

CDR3aa: ASSPRSSYEQY
j_gene: .
d_gene: .
v_gene: TRBV5-4

CDR3aa: ASSIGLVEETQY
j_gene: TRBJ2-5
d_gene: TRBD2
v_gene: TRBV18

CDR3aa: ASSVALRTSGATDTQY
j_gene: TRBJ2-3
d_gene: TRBD2
v_gene: TRBV9

CDR3aa: ASSEIGLGDYGYT
j_gene: TRBJ1-2
d_gene: .
v_gene: TRBV6-1

CDR3aa: ASSTPMTGNYGYT
j_gene: TRBJ1-2
d_gene: TRBD1
v_gene: TRBV28

CDR3aa: ASSRAQGPTEAF
j_gene: TRBJ1-1
d_gene: .
v_gene: TRBV5-1

CDR3aa: ASSSRGGYGYT
j_gene: TRBJ1-2
d_gene: .
v_gene: TRBV27

CDR3aa: ASSPNNLNSPLH
j_gene: TRBJ1-6
d_gene: .
v_gene: TRBV6-6

CDR3aa: ASSYGSIDHQY
j_gene: TRBJ2-4
d_gene: .
v_gene: TRBV6-6

CDR3aa: ASSARSQNPCEQY
j_gene: TRBJ2-7
d_gene: .
v_gene: TRBV21-1

CDR3aa: ASSLVGSGVKETQY
j_gene: TRBJ2-5
d_gene: TRBD2
v_gene: TRBV5-1

CDR3aa: ASSLASGGLETQY
j_gene: TRBJ2-5
d_gene: TRBD2
v_gene: TRBV7-7

CDR3aa: ASSGYANTGELF
j_gene: TRBJ2-2
d_gene: .
v_gene: TRBV19

CDR3aa: ASNYQGSKEKLF
j_gene: TRBJ1-4
d_gene: .
v_gene: TRBV2

CDR3aa: ASSTSGGSSYEQY
j_gene: TRBJ2-7
d_gene: TRBD2
v_gene: TRBV13

CDR3aa: ATSRVGQNTGELF
j_gene: TRBJ2-2
d_gene: .
v_gene: TRBV15

CDR3aa: ASSSSGSYGYT
j_gene: TRBJ1-2
d_gene: .
v_gene: TRBV28

CDR3aa: ASSLVSGRVPYNEQF
j_gene: TRBJ2-1
d_gene: .
v_gene: TRBV5-1

CDR3aa: ASSLPQVRGGTQY
j_gene: TRBJ2-3
d_gene: .
v_gene: TRBV28

CDR3aa: ASSETRTGNQPQH
j_gene: TRBJ1-5
d_gene: TRBD1
v_gene: TRBV10-2

CDR3aa: ATSREAGYEQF
j_gene: TRBJ2-1
d_gene: .
v_gene: TRBV15

CDR3aa: ASSSLAGGRVIQY
j_gene: TRBJ2-4
d_gene: TRBD2
v_gene: TRBV5-6

CDR3aa: ASSLIPPEQY
j_gene: TRBJ2-7
d_gene: .
v_gene: TRBV7-9

CDR3aa: ASSRLAGGGYEQY
j_gene: TRBJ2-7
d_gene: TRBD2
v_gene: TRBV27

CDR3aa: ASSFGTGGHDEKLF
j_gene: TRBJ1-4
d_gene: TRBD1
v_gene: TRBV5-4

CDR3aa: ASRDTGYGYT
j_gene: TRBJ1-2
d_gene: .
v_gene: TRBV11-3

CDR3aa: ASSAGGGPNEQF
j_gene: TRBJ2-1
d_gene: TRBD2
v_gene: TRBV10-2

CDR3aa: ASKGDSKTQY
j_gene: TRBJ2-5
d_gene: .
v_gene: TRBV2

CDR3aa: ASSQGFGDIQY
j_gene: TRBJ2-4
d_gene: .
v_gene: TRBV18

CDR3aa: ASSVSSGAVSSTEETQY
j_gene: TRBJ2-5
d_gene: .
v_gene: TRBV9

CDR3aa: ASSLDGVNTGELF
j_gene: TRBJ2-2
d_gene: .
v_gene: TRBV11-3

CDR3aa: ASSLGTASYNEQF
j_gene: TRBJ2-1
d_gene: .
v_gene: TRBV5-6

CDR3aa: ASSRGSGGISYEQY
j_gene: TRBJ2-7
d_gene: .
v_gene: TRBV9

CDR3aa: ASSLAPGAAGNTIY
j_gene: TRBJ1-3
d_gene: .
v_gene: TRBV11-2

CDR3aa: ASSMAGTGVLGQDGYT
j_gene: TRBJ1-2
d_gene: TRBD1
v_gene: TRBV19

CDR3aa: ASSERQGDGYT
j_gene: TRBJ1-2
d_gene: .
v_gene: TRBV2